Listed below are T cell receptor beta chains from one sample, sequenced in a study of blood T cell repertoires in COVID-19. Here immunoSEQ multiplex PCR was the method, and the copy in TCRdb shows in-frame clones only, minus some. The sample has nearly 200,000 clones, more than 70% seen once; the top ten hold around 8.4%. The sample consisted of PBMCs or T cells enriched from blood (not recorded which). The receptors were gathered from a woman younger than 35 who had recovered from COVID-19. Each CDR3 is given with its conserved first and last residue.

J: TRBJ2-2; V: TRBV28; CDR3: CASERPPNTGELFF
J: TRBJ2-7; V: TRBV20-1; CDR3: CSASPSGYEQYF
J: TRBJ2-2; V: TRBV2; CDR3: CASSNDGAGELFF
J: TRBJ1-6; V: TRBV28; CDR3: CASIRGSGVNSPLHF
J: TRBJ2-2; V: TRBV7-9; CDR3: CASSLDEQNTGELFF
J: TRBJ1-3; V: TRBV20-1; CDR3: CSARVLDTIYF
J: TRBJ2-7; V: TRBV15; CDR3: CATSRVAADTYYEQYF
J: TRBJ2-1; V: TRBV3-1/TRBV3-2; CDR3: CASSHSGGYNEQFF
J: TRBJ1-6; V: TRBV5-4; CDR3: CASSFGREDSPLHF
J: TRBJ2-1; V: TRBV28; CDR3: CASSSRNEQFF
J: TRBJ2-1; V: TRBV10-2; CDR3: CASSGETSELEQFF
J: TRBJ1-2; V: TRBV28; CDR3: CASAQQQQATYGYTF
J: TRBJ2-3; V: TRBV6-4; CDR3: CASSDSGGGSDTQYF